The table lists the clone carrying this TCR beta chain with a few counts. Its antigen is unknown. These data originate in a study of cytomegalovirus exposure and HLA in healthy donors. The CDR3 is 11 amino acids. The germline gives CDR1 SGHDT, CDR2 YYEEEE. V was clipped by 3 bases and J by 6 bases, with 6 bases between them. 60 Vbeta and 13 Jbeta primers were used in PCR. Profiling relied on immunoSEQ multiplex PCR, and the TCRdb table lists in-frame clones only, not all of them. The sample carries about 180,000 clones, around 80% recorded once. The study, taken as a whole, reports: Common viral pathogens seemed, in a later analysis, to connect with several of the most significant clusters.

The rearrangement uses TRBV5-6 and TRBJ1-1; no definite D call. The sequenced sample was PBMCs. The sequence was collected from a man between 25 and 39 years old in good health and CMV-seropositive. CDR3 sequence: CASSWEAEAFF. Here the CDR3 DNA reads TGTGCCAGCAGCTGGGAGGCTGAAGCTTTCTTT.